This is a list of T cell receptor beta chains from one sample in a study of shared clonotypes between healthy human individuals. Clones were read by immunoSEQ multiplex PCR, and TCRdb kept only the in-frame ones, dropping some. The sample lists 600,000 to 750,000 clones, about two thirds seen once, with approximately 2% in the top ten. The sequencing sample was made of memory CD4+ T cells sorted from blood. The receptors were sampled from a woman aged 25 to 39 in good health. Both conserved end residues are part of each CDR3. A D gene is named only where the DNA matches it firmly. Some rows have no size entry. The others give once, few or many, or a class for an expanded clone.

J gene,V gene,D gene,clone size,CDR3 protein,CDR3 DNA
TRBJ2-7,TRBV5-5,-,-,CASSFSRQTYEQYF,TGTGCCAGCAGCTTTAGTCGACAAACCTACGAGCAGTACTTC
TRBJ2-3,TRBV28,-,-,CASSLIGRVGDTQYF,TGTGCCAGCAGTCTAATCGGCAGGGTCGGAGATACGCAGTATTTT
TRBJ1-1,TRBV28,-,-,CASSSGGRTEAFF,TGTGCCAGCAGCTCCGGGGGGCGCACTGAAGCTTTCTTT
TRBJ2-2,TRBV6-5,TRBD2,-,CASSPSLAGDGELFF,TGTGCCAGCAGCCCCTCACTAGCGGGAGACGGGGAGCTGTTTTTT
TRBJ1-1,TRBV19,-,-,CATTPFMNTEAFF,TGTGCCACCACCCCCTTTATGAACACTGAAGCTTTCTTT
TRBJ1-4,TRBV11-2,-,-,CASSFTGTNEKLFF,TGTGCCAGCAGCTTTACAGGCACTAATGAAAAACTGTTTTTT
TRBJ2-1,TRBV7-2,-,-,CASTKPVTSSYNEQFF,TGTGCCAGCACCAAGCCCGTGACGAGCTCCTACAATGAGCAGTTCTTC
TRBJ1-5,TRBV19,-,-,CASSIGEYNQPQHF,TGTGCCAGTAGTATAGGGGAATACAATCAGCCCCAGCATTTT
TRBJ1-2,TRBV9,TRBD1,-,CASIDDRVGYTF,TGTGCCAGCATCGACGACAGGGTGGGCTACACCTTC
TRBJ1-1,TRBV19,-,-,CASSMRNRATEAFF,TGTGCCAGTAGTATGCGAAACAGGGCAACTGAAGCTTTCTTT
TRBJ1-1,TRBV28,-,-,CASSEYSTGLNTEAFF,TGTGCCAGCAGCGAATACAGCACGGGATTGAACACTGAAGCTTTCTTT
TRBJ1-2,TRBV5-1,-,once,CASSLEAGAGYTF,TGCGCCAGCAGCTTGGAGGCAGGGGCGGGCTACACCTTC
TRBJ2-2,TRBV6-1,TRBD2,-,CASSASGTSGRADGELFF,TGTGCCAGCAGTGCTTCCGGGACTAGCGGGAGGGCGGACGGGGAGCTGTTTTTT
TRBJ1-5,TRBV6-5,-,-,CASRPPGGNQPQHF,TGTGCCAGCAGGCCCCCTGGAGGCAATCAGCCCCAGCATTTT
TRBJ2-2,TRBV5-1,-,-,CASSLTSSGELFF,TGCGCCAGCAGCTTAACTAGTAGCGGGGAGCTGTTTTTT
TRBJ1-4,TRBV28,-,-,CASSSSGAGKLFF,TGTGCCAGCAGTTCCTCCGGGGCGGGAAAACTGTTTTTT
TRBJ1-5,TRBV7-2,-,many,CASSLEGGNQPQHF,TGTGCCAGCAGCTTAGAGGGTGGGAATCAGCCCCAGCATTTT
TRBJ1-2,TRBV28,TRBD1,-,CASSLWGGQGGSNYGYTF,TGTGCCAGCAGTTTATGGGGGGGACAGGGAGGGTCCAACTATGGCTACACCTTC
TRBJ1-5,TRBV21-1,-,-,CASRNENPGINQPQHF,TGTGCCAGCAGAAATGAGAACCCCGGTATTAATCAGCCCCAGCATTTT
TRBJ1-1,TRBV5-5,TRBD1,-,CASRFGTADWGTEAFF,TGTGCCAGCAGATTCGGGACAGCCGATTGGGGGACTGAAGCTTTCTTT
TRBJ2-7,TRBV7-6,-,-,CASSLSSYEQYF,TGTGCCAGCAGCTTATCGAGCTACGAGCAGTACTTC
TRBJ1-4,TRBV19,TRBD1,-,CASSVVATGGREKLFF,TGTGCCAGTAGCGTGGTCGCAACAGGGGGCCGGGAAAAACTGTTTTTT
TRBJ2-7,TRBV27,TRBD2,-,CASSFSAGESSYEQYF,TGTGCCAGCAGCTTCTCAGCGGGGGAAAGCTCCTACGAGCAGTACTTC
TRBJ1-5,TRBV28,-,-,CASSFTLGNQPQHF,TGTGCCAGCAGTTTCACTCTGGGGAATCAGCCCCAGCATTTT
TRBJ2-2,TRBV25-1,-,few,CASSHSARTGELFF,TGTGCCAGCAGCCATTCTGCGAGGACCGGGGAGCTGTTTTTT
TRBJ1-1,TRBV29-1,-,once,CSVDPRKNTEAFF,TGCAGCGTTGACCCCAGAAAGAACACTGAAGCTTTCTTT
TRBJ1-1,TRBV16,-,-,CASSQSLGDTEAFF,TGTGCCAGCAGCCAATCACTAGGGGACACTGAAGCTTTCTTT
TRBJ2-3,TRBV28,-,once,CASQVRGDTQYF,TGTGCCAGCCAAGTAAGGGGAGATACGCAGTATTTT
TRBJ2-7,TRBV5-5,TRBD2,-,CASSLTGTSLYEQYF,TGTGCCAGCAGCTTGACCGGGACTAGTTTATACGAGCAGTACTTC
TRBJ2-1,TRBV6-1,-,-,CASSQSPDSEQFF,TGTGCCAGCAGCCAATCTCCGGACAGTGAGCAGTTCTTC
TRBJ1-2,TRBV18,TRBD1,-,CASSPATGTGAYGYTF,TGTGCCAGCTCACCAGCGACCGGGACAGGAGCCTATGGCTACACCTTC
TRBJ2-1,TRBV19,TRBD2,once,CASRLKGLAGGNAYNEQFF,TGTGCCAGTAGGCTGAAGGGACTAGCGGGAGGGAACGCCTACAATGAGCAGTTCTTC
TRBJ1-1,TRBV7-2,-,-,CASSGHTEAFF,TGTGCCAGCAGCGGACACACTGAAGCTTTCTTT
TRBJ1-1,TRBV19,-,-,CASSIRSGRQNTEAFF,TGTGCCAGTAGTATACGGTCCGGACGGCAGAACACTGAAGCTTTCTTT
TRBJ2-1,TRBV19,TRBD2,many,CASRRSGTRGLAGYNEQFF,TGTGCCAGTAGGCGGTCCGGGACACGAGGACTAGCGGGATACAATGAGCAGTTCTTC
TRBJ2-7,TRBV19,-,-,CASSPLYGVSYEQYF,TGTGCCAGTAGTCCCCTATACGGGGTTTCCTACGAGCAGTACTTC
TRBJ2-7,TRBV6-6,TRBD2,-,CASSYSTSGSLLEQYF,TGTGCCAGCAGTTACTCGACTAGCGGGAGTCTTCTCGAGCAGTACTTC
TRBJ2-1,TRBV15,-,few,CATSRGGADSGEQFF,TGTGCCACCAGCAGAGGCGGGGCCGATTCGGGTGAGCAGTTCTTC
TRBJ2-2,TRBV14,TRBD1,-,CASSQISPGGGGELFF,TGTGCCAGCAGCCAGATTTCCCCAGGGGGCGGCGGGGAGCTGTTTTTT
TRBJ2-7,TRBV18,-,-,CASSPKKDAEQYF,TGTGCCAGCTCACCAAAGAAGGATGCCGAGCAGTACTTC
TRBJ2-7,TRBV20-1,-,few,CSARVGQEQYF,TGCAGTGCTAGGGTGGGGCAGGAGCAGTACTTC
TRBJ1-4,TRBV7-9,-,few,CASSKEQGRNEKLFF,TGTGCCAGCAGCAAAGAGCAGGGCCGGAATGAAAAACTGTTTTTT
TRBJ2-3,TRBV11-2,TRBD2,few,CASSGEREWGGADTQYF,TGTGCCAGCAGCGGGGAGCGGGAGTGGGGTGGCGCAGATACGCAGTATTTT
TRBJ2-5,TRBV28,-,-,CASSLPGYQETQYF,TGTGCCAGCAGTTTACCGGGTTACCAAGAGACCCAGTACTTC
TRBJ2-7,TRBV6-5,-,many,CASSPRDGSYEQYF,TGTGCCAGCAGCCCACGGGACGGATCCTACGAGCAGTACTTC
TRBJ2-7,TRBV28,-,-,CASNSGPPETYEQYF,TGTGCCAGCAATAGCGGACCGCCAGAAACCTACGAGCAGTACTTC
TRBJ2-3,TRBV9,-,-,CASSVGFNRLADTQYF,TGTGCCAGCAGCGTAGGATTCAACAGGTTGGCAGATACGCAGTATTTT
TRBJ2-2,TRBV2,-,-,CASSHPILGELFF,TGTGCCAGCAGTCATCCGATTCTAGGGGAGCTGTTTTTT
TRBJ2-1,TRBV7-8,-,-,CASSFGGAGNNEQFF,TGTGCCAGCAGCTTCGGGGGCGCCGGAAATAATGAGCAGTTCTTC
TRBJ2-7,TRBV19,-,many,CASRKKPGPVSIFGYEQYF,TGTGCCAGTAGGAAGAAACCAGGGCCCGTATCAATATTCGGCTACGAGCAGTACTTC
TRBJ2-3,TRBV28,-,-,CASSSPVTDTQYF,TGTGCCAGCAGTTCCCCTGTCACAGATACGCAGTATTTT
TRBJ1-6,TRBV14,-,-,CASSPRQYNSPLHF,TGTGCCAGCAGCCCGCGACAGTATAATTCACCCCTCCACTTT
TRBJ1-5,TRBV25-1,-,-,CATSVGYQDSNQPQHF,TGTGCCACCTCCGTGGGGTACCAGGATAGCAATCAGCCCCAGCATTTT
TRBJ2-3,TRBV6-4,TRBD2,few,CASSPGLETDTQYF,TGTGCCAGCAGCCCTGGACTAGAAACAGATACGCAGTATTTT
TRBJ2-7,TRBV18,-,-,CASSPGGEIYEQYF,TGTGCCAGCTCACCCGGTGGGGAGATCTACGAGCAGTACTTC
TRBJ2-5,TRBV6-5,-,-,CASTASGYRGETQYF,TGTGCCAGCACCGCGTCAGGGTATCGAGGAGAGACCCAGTACTTC
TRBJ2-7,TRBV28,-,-,CASSGGDSLSYEQYF,TGTGCCAGCAGTGGGGGGGACAGCTTATCCTACGAGCAGTACTTC
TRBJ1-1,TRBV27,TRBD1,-,CASSLTGGRTEAFF,TGTGCCAGCAGTTTAACAGGGGGCAGGACTGAAGCTTTCTTT
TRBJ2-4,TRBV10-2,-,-,CASSAEGGIQYF,TGCGCCAGCAGTGCGGAGGGGGGCATTCAGTACTTC